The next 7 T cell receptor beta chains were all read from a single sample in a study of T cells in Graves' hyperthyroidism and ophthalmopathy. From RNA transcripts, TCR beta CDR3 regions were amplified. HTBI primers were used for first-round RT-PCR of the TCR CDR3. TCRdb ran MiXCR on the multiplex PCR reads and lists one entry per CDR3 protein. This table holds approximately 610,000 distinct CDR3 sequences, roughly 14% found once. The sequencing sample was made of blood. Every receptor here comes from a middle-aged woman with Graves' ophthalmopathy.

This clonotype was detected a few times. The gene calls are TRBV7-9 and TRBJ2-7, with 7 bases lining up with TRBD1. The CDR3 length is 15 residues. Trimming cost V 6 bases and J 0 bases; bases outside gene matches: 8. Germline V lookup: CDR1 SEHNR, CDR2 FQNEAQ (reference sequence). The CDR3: CASRHRDSSSYEQYF. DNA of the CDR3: TGTGCCAGCAGGCACCGGGACAGTAGCTCCTACGAGCAGTACTTC. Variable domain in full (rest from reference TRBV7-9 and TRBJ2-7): DTGVSQNPRHKITKRGQNVTFRCDPISEHNRLYWYRQTLGQGPEFLTYFQNEAQLEKSRLLSDRFSAERPKGSFSTLEIQRTEQGDSAMYLCASRHRDSSSYEQYFGPGTRLTVT.

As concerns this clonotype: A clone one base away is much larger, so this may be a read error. The CDR3 is CAGSRQRGEQYF. The CDR3 DNA follows: TGTGCCGGCAGTCGCCAAAGAGGCGAGCAGTACTTC. The chain combines TRBV12-3 or TRBV12-4 with TRBJ2-7, with D hard to call. The CDR3 totals 12 residues.

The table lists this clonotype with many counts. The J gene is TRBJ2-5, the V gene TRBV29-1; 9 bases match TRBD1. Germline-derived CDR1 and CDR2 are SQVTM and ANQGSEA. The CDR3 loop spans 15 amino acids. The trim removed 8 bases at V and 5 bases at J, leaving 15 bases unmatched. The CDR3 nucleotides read TGCAGCATTGTCAATGGGACAGGGTTTTCTGAGACCCAGTACTTC. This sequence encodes CSIVNGTGFSETQYF.

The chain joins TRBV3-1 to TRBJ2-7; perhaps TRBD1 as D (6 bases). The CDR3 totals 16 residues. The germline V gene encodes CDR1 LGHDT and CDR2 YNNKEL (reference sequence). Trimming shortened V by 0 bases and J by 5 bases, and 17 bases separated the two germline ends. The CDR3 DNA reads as TGTGCCAGCAGCCAAGATAGGCAGGGGCGGACGAACGAGCAGTACTTC. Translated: CASSQDRQGRTNEQYF.

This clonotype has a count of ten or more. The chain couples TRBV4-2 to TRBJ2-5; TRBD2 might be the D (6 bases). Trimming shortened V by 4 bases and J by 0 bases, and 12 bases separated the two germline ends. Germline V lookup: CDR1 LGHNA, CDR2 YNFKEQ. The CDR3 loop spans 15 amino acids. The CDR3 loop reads CASSPGGVDQETQYF. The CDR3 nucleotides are TGTGCCAGCAGCCCCGGGGGAGTCGACCAAGAGACCCAGTACTTC.

DNA for the CDR3: TGTGCCAGTAGTACGGGACAGGGATTCAGCAATCAGCCCCAGCATTTT. Translation: CASSTGQGFSNQPQHF. This sequence joins TRBV19 and TRBJ1-5; TRBD1 agrees at 9 bases. In germline, CDR1 is LNHDA, CDR2 SQIVND (reference sequence). With V trimmed by 4 bases and J by 1 base, 5 bases remained unmatched. This CDR3 has 16 residues.

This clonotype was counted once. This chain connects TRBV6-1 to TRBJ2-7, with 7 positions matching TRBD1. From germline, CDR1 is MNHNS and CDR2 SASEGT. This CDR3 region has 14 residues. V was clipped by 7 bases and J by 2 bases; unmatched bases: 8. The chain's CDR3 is CASKPGQRTYEQYF. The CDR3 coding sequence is TGTGCCAGCAAGCCGGGACAGCGAACCTACGAGCAGTACTTC.